This TCR beta chain was sequenced in a study of radiotherapy plus CTLA-4 blockade in lung cancer. Here immunoSEQ multiplex PCR was the method, and the copy in TCRdb shows in-frame clones only, minus some. This sample has 45,000 to 75,000 clones, with over 70% found just once. The germline gives CDR1 LNHDA, CDR2 SQIVND (reference sequence). With 7 bases removed from V and 8 bases from J, the gap between germline ends came to 15 bases. The CDR3 runs 14 residues. Chemo-refractory metastatic non-small-cell lung cancer patients were treated with focal radiation plus CTLA-4 blockade with ipilimumab. This chain links TRBV19 with TRBJ1-6; a possible D gene is TRBD1 (6 bases). The TCR sequence derives from a human donor with non-small cell lung cancer who had a partial response to radiotherapy plus ipilimumab. The starting material was peripheral blood, obtained from a patient treated with radiotherapy plus ipilimumab. CDR3 residues: CASIGQSRDSPLHF. The CDR3 DNA reads TGTGCCAGTATTGGACAGAGTAGAGATTCACCCCTCCACTTT.